A single sample is the source of the 18 T cell receptor beta chains below, sequenced in a study of T cell changes during pregnancy in multiple sclerosis. TCRdb's copy holds only in-frame clones and misses some; the assay was immunoSEQ multiplex PCR. The sample lists about 30,000 clones; 85% to 95% were seen once. Sequencing used CD4+ T cells from peripheral blood mononuclear cells, obtained after pregnancy. The receptors derive from a female donor with multiple sclerosis, enrolled in a pregnancy study.

This chain uses TRBV30 with TRBJ2-7; TRBD2 agrees at 7 bases. Germline CDR1 reads GTSNPN; CDR2 reads SVGIG (reference sequence). The junction had 5 bases not matched to a gene; V was cut back by 3 bases and J by 3 bases. The CDR3 is made up of 13 amino acids. CDR3 nucleotides: TGTGCCTGGAGAGCGGGACGCGGCTACGAGCAGTACTTC. It encodes CAWRAGRGYEQYF.

This sequence joins TRBV19 and TRBJ1-1; the D is unclear. The CDR3 totals 15 residues. Germline CDR1 LNHDA, CDR2 SQIVND (reference sequence). Deletions cut 3 bases from V and 0 bases from J, with 11 bases between. The CDR3 loop is CASSIFPVLNTEAFF. CDR3 sequence (DNA): TGTGCCAGTAGTATTTTCCCCGTTCTGAACACTGAAGCTTTCTTT.

The V gene is TRBV6-1, the J gene TRBJ2-3; D not certain. This CDR3 has 11 residues. V was shortened by 5 bases and J by 5 bases, with 5 bases between the two germline ends. Germline values: CDR1 MNHNS, CDR2 SASEGT. CDR3 amino acids: CASSLEDTQYF. The CDR3 DNA follows: TGTGCCAGCAGTTTAGAAGATACGCAGTATTTT.

The rearrangement uses TRBV11-2 and TRBJ1-1; 8 bases agree with TRBD1. Germline values: CDR1 SGHAT, CDR2 FQNNGV. V shed 6 bases, J shed 1 base, and the junction held 7 bases outside the gene matches. CDR3 length: 15 residues. The CDR3 nucleotides read TGTGCCAGCAGGATTTTTGGACAGGGGAACACTGAAGCTTTCTTT. Protein sequence: CASRIFGQGNTEAFF.

The rearrangement joins TRBV27 to TRBJ1-5; 7 bases are a match to TRBD1. The CDR3 runs to 17 residues. The junction had 22 bases not matched to a gene; V was cut back by 10 bases and J by 7 bases. Germline V CDR1 and CDR2: MNHEY, SMNVEV (reference sequence). CDR3 in amino acids: CATKTLDGTASTQPQHF. As DNA, the CDR3 is TGTGCCACCAAGACCTTAGACGGGACAGCGAGTACCCAGCCCCAGCATTTT.

The count of this clone is one. The chain is built from TRBV5-1 and TRBJ2-7; D is possibly TRBD2 (5 bases). Trimming removed 0 bases at V and 3 bases at J, with 13 bases between. Germline V gene lookup returns CDR1 SGHRS and CDR2 YFSETQ. The CDR3 loop spans 15 amino acids. The CDR3, as DNA: TGCGCCAGCAGCTTGGGTCGGACTGCTGACTACGAGCAGTACTTC. Residues: CASSLGRTADYEQYF.

This chain joins TRBV7-2 and TRBJ1-1, with D possibly being TRBD1 (6 bases). The CDR3 runs 14 residues. Deletions cut 3 bases from V and 8 bases from J, with 16 bases between. Germline CDR1 is SGHTA and CDR2 is FQGNSA. CDR3 nucleotides: TGTGCCAGCAGCTTGGGGGGGCGAGCATCCGAAGCTTTCTTT. This codes for CASSLGGRASEAFF.

V gene TRBV6-1 combines with J gene TRBJ2-2, with D possibly being TRBD1 (7 bases). This CDR3 region has 14 residues. V was pared by 3 bases and J by 6 bases, with 11 bases between. Germline CDR1 and CDR2: MNHNS and SASEGT. The CDR3 DNA is TGTGCCAGCAGTGACAGGGGGGAAGCCGGGGAGCTGTTTTTT. This gives the protein CASSDRGEAGELFF.

The CDR3 protein is CASSIGQGTQPQHF. The CDR3 DNA follows: TGTGCCAGTAGTATCGGACAGGGAACTCAGCCCCAGCATTTT. The V and J genes are TRBV19 and TRBJ1-5, with TRBD1 matching over 8 bases. The V and J ends lost 3 bases and 6 bases, in that order; junction bases with no gene match: 4. This CDR3 contains 14 residues. Germline-derived CDR1 and CDR2 are LNHDA and SQIVND (reference sequence). Complete variable domain (other parts from reference TRBV19 and TRBJ1-5): DGGITQSPKYLFRKEGQNVTLSCEQNLNHDAMYWYRQDPGQGLRLIYYSQIVNDFQKGDIAEGYSVSREKKESFPLTVTSAQKNPTAFYLCASSIGQGTQPQHFGDGTRLSIL.

This sequence joins TRBV10-3 and TRBJ1-1; D might be TRBD1 (6 bases). Trimming shortened V by 10 bases and J by 1 base, and 13 bases separated the two germline ends. From germline, CDR1 is ENHRY and CDR2 SYGVKD. The CDR3 spans 13 residues. The CDR3 DNA reads TGTGCCAGCACTATGGGACAGAACACTGAAGCTTTCTTT. Amino acids: CASTMGQNTEAFF.

The chain combines TRBV2 with TRBJ1-3; 8 bases align to TRBD1. This CDR3 comprises 14 residues. The J segment lost 2 bases and the V segment lost 6 bases, leaving 3 bases of the junction unmatched. The germline CDR1 and CDR2 sequences are SNHLY and FYNNEI. DNA for the CDR3: TGTGCCAGCAGACCGACAGGGGCTGGAAACACCATATATTTT. Its translation: CASRPTGAGNTIYF.

The V call is TRBV19, the J call TRBJ1-6, with 8 bases fitting TRBD1. The CDR3 consists of 16 residues. V trimming: 4 bases; J trimming: 9 bases; junction bases outside the gene matches: 11. Germline V gene data show CDR1 as LNHDA and CDR2 as SQIVND (reference sequence). CDR3 loop: CASSRGTTGGLSPLHF. The CDR3 DNA reads as TGTGCCAGTAGTAGGGGAACAACAGGGGGACTTTCACCCCTCCACTTT. Full variable domain (outside the CDR3, taken from reference TRBV19 and TRBJ1-6): DGGITQSPKYLFRKEGQNVTLSCEQNLNHDAMYWYRQDPGQGLRLIYYSQIVNDFQKGDIAEGYSVSREKKESFPLTVTSAQKNPTAFYLCASSRGTTGGLSPLHFGNGTRLTVT.

CDR3 protein: CAWSRQQYTEAFF. The CDR3 nucleotides read TGTGCCTGGAGTCGACAGCAGTACACTGAAGCTTTCTTT. The rearrangement links TRBV30 to TRBJ1-1; D is possibly TRBD1 (5 bases). Germline V gene sequence: CDR1 GTSNPN, CDR2 SVGIG (reference sequence). CDR3 length: 13 residues. Trimming shortened V by 2 bases and J by 3 bases, and 10 bases separated the two germline ends.

The chain has TRBV2 and TRBJ1-5; D is perhaps TRBD1 (5 bases). This CDR3 comprises 14 residues. Trimming left V 2 bases short and J 6 bases short, with 11 bases between. CDR1 is SNHLY and CDR2 is FYNNEI in the germline V gene. The CDR3 DNA reads as TGTGCCAGCAGTGAAAGTGTGGGGGGTCAGCCCCAGCATTTT. Its protein product is CASSESVGGQPQHF.

This clone was detected once. This sequence joins TRBV5-1 and TRBJ2-5, with 7 bases fitting TRBD1. The J call may be mistaken, given a closer DNA end match to TRBJ2-7. Germline V lookup: CDR1 SGHRS, CDR2 YFSETQ. This CDR3 has 14 residues. The CDR3 DNA sequence: TGCGCCAGCAGCCCGTGGGACAGCTCCTACGAGCAGTACTTC. Its translation is CASSPWDSSYEQYF.

CDR3 bases: TGTGCCAGCAGCGTAGCGGGCAGGGGGCCCGTCGGGGAGCTGTTTTTT. It specifies CASSVAGRGPVGELFF. The chain couples TRBV9 to TRBJ2-2, with 8 bases matching TRBD1. The CDR3 has 16 amino acids. The junction had 8 bases not matched to a gene; V was cut back by 0 bases and J by 7 bases. Germline V CDR1 and CDR2: SGDLS, YYNGEE. Full variable domain (outside the CDR3, taken from reference TRBV9 and TRBJ2-2): DSGVTQTPKHLITATGQRVTLRCSPRSGDLSVYWYQQSLDQGLQFLIQYYNGEERAKGNILERFSAQQFPDLHSELNLSSLELGDSALYFCASSVAGRGPVGELFFGEGSRLTVL.

The chain carries TRBV6-5 and TRBJ2-4; 9 positions match TRBD1. This CDR3 spans 13 amino acids. Germline values: CDR1 MNHEY, CDR2 SVGAGI. V lost 5 bases, J lost 7 bases, and 3 bases stayed unmatched. The CDR3 DNA reads TGTGCCAGCAGTCAGGGGACAGGGAACATTCAGTACTTC. It translates to CASSQGTGNIQYF.

The V gene is TRBV28, the J gene TRBJ1-1; tentative D call: TRBD1 (6 bases). CDR1 is MDHEN, CDR2 SYDVKM, per germline. Between the trimmed V and J ends, which lost 1 base and 0 bases, there was a span of 12 bases. The CDR3 is made up of 16 amino acids. The CDR3 here is CASSLLQGRMNTEAFF. The CDR3 DNA reads TGTGCCAGCAGTTTATTACAGGGCCGGATGAACACTGAAGCTTTCTTT. Complete variable domain (other parts from reference TRBV28 and TRBJ1-1): DVKVTQSSRYLVKRTGEKVFLECVQDMDHENMFWYRQDPGLGLRLIYFSYDVKMKEKGDIPEGYSVSREKKERFSLILESASTNQTSMYLCASSLLQGRMNTEAFFGQGTRLTVV.